This TCR beta chain was observed in a study of T cell responses to AZD1222 COVID-19 vaccine. TCRdb keeps only in-frame clones here, not all; method: immunoSEQ multiplex PCR. The sample holds approximately 150,000 clones, about 90% seen once. The V and J ends lost 5 bases and 4 bases respectively, with 6 bases between them. Germline V gene sequence: CDR1 SGHNT, CDR2 YENEEA. The CDR3 runs 12 residues. V and J are TRBV11-3 and TRBJ1-3; D gene ambiguous. The sequencing here drew on peripheral blood, taken 28 days after the second AZD1222 dose. This TCR was recovered from an adult who received the AZD1222 COVID-19 vaccine. CDR3 residues: CASSGVGNTIYF. Here the CDR3 DNA reads TGTGCCAGCAGCGGGGTAGGAAACACCATATATTTT.